The clone carrying this TCR beta chain was observed once. This record belongs to a study of blood T cell repertoires in COVID-19. The overall study: The United States, Italy and Spain supplied acute and convalescent COVID-19 samples. The analysed material was cDNA or gDNA that came from T cells, B-cell-depleted T cells, or PBMCs.

Clones were read by immunoSEQ multiplex PCR, and TCRdb kept only the in-frame ones, dropping some. The table shows more than 150,000 clones, with 88% occurring only once. The CDR3 spans 15 residues. The V and J ends lost 0 bases and 5 bases, in that order; junction bases with no gene match: 7. Germline CDR1 is SGDLS and CDR2 is YYNGEE. The V and J genes are TRBV9 and TRBJ2-7, with 8 bases identical to TRBD2. This sequence was found in a man between 65 and 85 years old with active or convalescent COVID-19. The specimen was peripheral blood. CDR3 protein: CASSVEGTRPHEQYF. The CDR3 nucleotides are TGTGCCAGCAGCGTAGAGGGGACTAGGCCCCACGAGCAGTACTTC.